This paragraph reports one T cell receptor beta chain. Primed by a sample-barcoded 5' primer and a J-beta primer mix, a second PCR proceeded for 7 to 11 cycles. Through a template-switch adaptor with 12 random nucleotides, each cDNA molecule received a tag. TCRdb re-analysed the 5' RACE reads in MiXCR, keeping a single row per CDR3 protein. This table has hundreds of thousands of distinct CDR3 sequences, around 20% appearing once. The data were taken from a study of blood T cells in healthy people across ages. Overall study: When template switching was applied, about one barcoded beta molecule was captured per two T cells.

Germline-derived CDR1 and CDR2 are LNHDA and SQIVND (reference sequence). The CDR3 totals 15 residues. V shed 7 bases and J shed 0 bases, with 10 bases lying between them. The chain recombines TRBV19 with TRBJ2-6, with TRBD2 as a possible D gene (5 bases). Sequencing was performed on blood. The sequence came from a man between 65 and 80 years old in good health. The CDR3 region has the DNA TGTGCCAGTAAGACTATAACCTCTGGGGCCAACGTCCTGACTTTC. Encoded protein: CASKTITSGANVLTF.